Listed below are T cell receptor beta chains from one sample, sequenced in a study of T cell responses to AZD1222 COVID-19 vaccine. Sequencing was performed with immunoSEQ multiplex PCR; in TCRdb, only in-frame clones are kept and a portion is missing. This sample's table has 150,000 or so clones. The specimen sequenced was peripheral blood. The source of these receptors is an adult in good health. The CDR3 runs from the conserved cysteine through the conserved F or W. A D gene is named only where the DNA matches it firmly.

v_gene: TRBV9; j_gene: TRBJ2-3; d_gene: -; CDR3aa: CASSAEGRGRDTQYF; CDR3nt: TGTGCCAGCAGCGCCGAGGGCAGGGGAAGGGATACGCAGTATTTT
v_gene: TRBV14; j_gene: TRBJ1-1; d_gene: TRBD1; CDR3aa: CASSQPRDREAFF; CDR3nt: TGTGCCAGCAGCCAACCGCGGGACAGGGAAGCTTTCTTT
v_gene: TRBV11-3; j_gene: TRBJ2-7; d_gene: TRBD1; CDR3aa: CASSLAGTGFYEQYF; CDR3nt: TGTGCCAGCAGCTTAGCAGGGACAGGGTTCTACGAGCAGTACTTC
v_gene: TRBV12-5; j_gene: TRBJ2-2; d_gene: -; CDR3aa: CASGRNTGELFF; CDR3nt: TGTGCTAGTGGTAGAAACACCGGGGAGCTGTTTTTT
v_gene: TRBV7-8; j_gene: TRBJ1-1; d_gene: TRBD1; CDR3aa: CASSLARTGRNLQAFF; CDR3nt: TGTGCCAGCAGCTTAGCGCGGACAGGGCGAAACTTACAAGCTTTCTTT
v_gene: TRBV28; j_gene: TRBJ1-2; d_gene: -; CDR3aa: CASSFAVNYGYTF; CDR3nt: TGTGCCAGCAGTTTTGCAGTTAACTATGGCTACACCTTC
v_gene: TRBV7-9; j_gene: TRBJ1-4; d_gene: TRBD1; CDR3aa: CASSLTTGDEKLFF; CDR3nt: TGTGCCAGCAGCTTAACGACAGGGGATGAAAAACTGTTTTTT
v_gene: TRBV6-1; j_gene: TRBJ1-3; d_gene: -; CDR3aa: CASSEGGPEVTIYF; CDR3nt: TGTGCCAGCAGTGAGGGAGGACCGGAAGTCACCATATATTTT
v_gene: TRBV4-1; j_gene: TRBJ1-6; d_gene: -; CDR3aa: CASSQRTALQDGFNSPLHF; CDR3nt: TGCGCCAGCAGCCAAAGGACAGCCCTTCAGGACGGATTCAATTCACCCCTCCACTTT
v_gene: TRBV28; j_gene: TRBJ2-1; d_gene: TRBD2; CDR3aa: CASSLLAGAFNEQFF; CDR3nt: TGTGCCAGCAGTCTACTAGCGGGGGCCTTCAATGAGCAGTTCTTC
v_gene: TRBV19; j_gene: TRBJ1-2; d_gene: -; CDR3aa: CASSGYRARNYGYTF; CDR3nt: TGTGCCAGTAGTGGCTACAGGGCCCGAAACTATGGCTACACCTTC
v_gene: TRBV6-5; j_gene: TRBJ1-2; d_gene: -; CDR3aa: CASMRLSNYGYTF; CDR3nt: TGTGCCAGCATGCGGTTGAGTAACTATGGCTACACCTTC
v_gene: TRBV6-1; j_gene: TRBJ1-6; d_gene: -; CDR3aa: CASSDLWGQALFNSPLHF; CDR3nt: TGTGCCAGCAGTGACTTATGGGGGCAGGCGCTATTTAATTCACCCCTCCACTTT
v_gene: TRBV28; j_gene: TRBJ1-6; d_gene: -; CDR3aa: CASRIRMTDYNSPLHF; CDR3nt: TGTGCCAGCAGGATAAGAATGACAGATTATAATTCACCCCTCCACTTT
v_gene: TRBV30; j_gene: TRBJ2-1; d_gene: -; CDR3aa: CAWSVGGWGNNEQFF; CDR3nt: TGTGCCTGGAGTGTTGGAGGGTGGGGGAACAATGAGCAGTTCTTC
v_gene: TRBV19; j_gene: TRBJ1-6; d_gene: -; CDR3aa: CASRSEDPYNSPLHF; CDR3nt: TGTGCCAGTAGGTCGGAGGACCCTTATAATTCACCCCTCCACTTT
v_gene: TRBV21-1; j_gene: TRBJ1-1; d_gene: -; CDR3aa: CASSRRWGTEAFF; CDR3nt: TGTGCCAGCAGCAGGAGGTGGGGGACTGAAGCTTTCTTT
v_gene: TRBV5-5; j_gene: TRBJ2-7; d_gene: -; CDR3aa: CASSPWTDPLYEQYF; CDR3nt: TGTGCCAGCAGCCCCTGGACAGATCCACTTTACGAGCAGTACTTC
v_gene: TRBV4-1; j_gene: TRBJ2-3; d_gene: TRBD1; CDR3aa: CASSQDWDRSTDTQYF; CDR3nt: TGCGCCAGCAGCCAAGATTGGGACAGGAGTACAGATACGCAGTATTTT
v_gene: TRBV6-2/TRBV6-3; j_gene: TRBJ2-1; d_gene: TRBD2; CDR3aa: CASSTSGGAGLGEQFF; CDR3nt: TGTGCCAGCAGTACTAGCGGGGGGGCTGGCCTGGGGGAGCAGTTCTTC
v_gene: TRBV7-8; j_gene: TRBJ1-5; d_gene: -; CDR3aa: CASSPEAGLTGLSQHF; CDR3nt: TGTGCCAGCAGTCCCGAGGCGGGTCTCACTGGATTGTCCCAGCATTTT
v_gene: TRBV4-2; j_gene: TRBJ2-5; d_gene: -; CDR3aa: CASSQEGAGPTGGQETQYF; CDR3nt: TGTGCCAGCAGCCAAGAGGGGGCGGGGCCAACTGGGGGCCAAGAGACCCAGTACTTC
v_gene: TRBV28; j_gene: TRBJ2-4; d_gene: TRBD2; CDR3aa: CASSSPGGAKNIQYF; CDR3nt: TGTGCCAGCAGTTCTCCGGGGGGAGCCAAAAACATTCAGTACTTC
v_gene: TRBV5-1; j_gene: TRBJ1-1; d_gene: -; CDR3aa: CASSTGQPNTEAFF; CDR3nt: TGCGCCAGCAGCACCGGACAGCCGAACACTGAAGCTTTCTTT
v_gene: TRBV5-1; j_gene: TRBJ2-7; d_gene: -; CDR3aa: CASSLDWTRAYEQYF; CDR3nt: TGCGCCAGCAGCTTGGACTGGACCAGGGCTTACGAGCAGTACTTC
v_gene: TRBV7-8; j_gene: TRBJ1-6; d_gene: -; CDR3aa: CASSSGRQNSPLHF; CDR3nt: TGTGCCAGCAGCTCGGGACGGCAGAATTCACCCCTCCACTTT
v_gene: TRBV7-8; j_gene: TRBJ1-5; d_gene: TRBD1; CDR3aa: CACPRGGNQPQHF; CDR3nt: TGTGCCTGCCCCAGGGGGGGCAATCAGCCCCAGCATTTT
v_gene: TRBV6-5; j_gene: TRBJ1-2; d_gene: -; CDR3aa: CASLTTAQANYGYTF; CDR3nt: TGTGCCAGCCTCACAACGGCTCAGGCGAACTATGGCTACACCTTC
v_gene: TRBV5-1; j_gene: TRBJ2-1; d_gene: -; CDR3aa: CASSLGDTYNEQFF; CDR3nt: TGCGCCAGCAGCTTGGGGGACACCTACAATGAGCAGTTCTTC